Presented here are 29 T cell receptor beta chains from one specimen sequenced in a study of cytomegalovirus exposure and HLA in healthy donors. The primer mix had 60 Vbeta and 13 Jbeta primers. Generated by immunoSEQ multiplex PCR, the TCRdb table keeps only in-frame clones and is missing some. Here the sample spans around 150,000 clones, 80% being singletons. Sample: PBMCs. The receptors come from a man aged 25-45 years in good health and CMV-seronegative.

The sample holds one count of this clone. The chain combines TRBV11-2 with TRBJ1-1, with a weak D call TRBD1 (6 bases). CDR1 and CDR2 (germline): SGHAT, FQNNGV. Deletions cut 5 bases from V and 4 bases from J, with 20 bases between. The CDR3 extends over 16 amino acids. CDR3 nucleotide sequence: TGTGCCAGCAGCCATTGGGGGCAGGGCGGGAGCACTGAAGCTTTCTTT. This translates into CASSHWGQGGSTEAFF.

The DNA of the CDR3 is TGTGCCAGCAGCACCCCCGGGACTAGCCGAGACAATGAGCAGTTCTTC. Protein product: CASSTPGTSRDNEQFF. This rearrangement joins TRBV7-9 to TRBJ2-1; 9 nucleotides match TRBD2. Germline CDR1 SEHNR, CDR2 FQNEAQ (reference sequence). This CDR3 has 16 amino acids. J was trimmed by 5 bases and V by 5 bases; bases with no gene match: 10. Full variable domain (remainder filled in from reference TRBV7-9 and TRBJ2-1): DTGVSQNPRHKITKRGQNVTFRCDPISEHNRLYWYRQTLGQGPEFLTYFQNEAQLEKSRLLSDRFSAERPKGSFSTLEIQRTEQGDSAMYLCASSTPGTSRDNEQFFGPGTRLTVL.

This clone was found a few times. The rearrangement uses TRBV6-1 and TRBJ1-5; 7 bases are a match to TRBD1. Germline V gene sequence: CDR1 MNHNS, CDR2 SASEGT. V shed 9 bases, J shed 7 bases, and the junction held 12 bases outside the gene matches. CDR3 size: 14 residues. CDR3 residues: CASQTGTAGQPQHF. Here the CDR3 DNA reads TGTGCCAGTCAAACCGGGACAGCAGGGCAGCCCCAGCATTTT.

Remarks on this clone: One junction end does not reproduce the germline sequence, and a read error may be involved. This chain uses TRBV7-7 with TRBJ2-5; D is possibly TRBD1 or TRBD2 (5 bases each). Per the germline V gene, CDR1 is SSHAT and CDR2 is FNYEAQ (reference sequence). CDR3 length equals 16 residues. The CDR3 reads CAGSLGELANQETQYF. CDR3 sequence (DNA): TGTGCCGGCAGCTTAGGGGAGCTAGCCAACCAAGAGACCCAGTACTTC.

This clone was detected only a few times. The gene calls are TRBV5-6 and TRBJ1-3; 7 nucleotides align to TRBD1. This CDR3 has 14 residues. Per germline, CDR1 SGHDT and CDR2 YYEEEE. J lost 2 bases, V lost 1 base, and 0 bases had no gene match. Here the CDR3 reads CASSLTGAGNTIYF. CDR3 DNA sequence: TGTGCCAGCAGCTTGACAGGGGCTGGAAACACCATATATTTT. Using reference TRBV5-6 and TRBJ1-3 for the parts outside the CDR3, the full variable domain is DAGVTQSPTHLIKTRGQQVTLRCSPKSGHDTVSWYQQALGQGPQFIFQYYEEEERQRGNFPDRFSGHQFPNYSSELNVNALLLGDSALYLCASSLTGAGNTIYFGEGSWLTVV.

This clone was seen a handful of times. The chain couples TRBV5-6 to TRBJ2-4, with TRBD2 as a possible D gene (6 bases). The germline V and J ends were trimmed by 3 bases and 0 bases, with 10 bases remaining between them. The CDR3 extends over 15 amino acids. Germline V gives CDR1 SGHDT, CDR2 YYEEEE. CDR3 DNA sequence: TGTGCCAGCAGCTGGGGGGTGCTAGCCAAAAACATTCAGTACTTC. Translating gives CASSWGVLAKNIQYF.

This sequence joins TRBV27 and TRBJ2-1, with 11 bases aligning to TRBD2. Germline-derived CDR1 and CDR2 are MNHEY and SMNVEV (reference sequence). The CDR3 contains 14 residues. Germline trimming cut 5 bases from V and 10 bases from J; bases unmatched to any gene: 7. The CDR3 loop is CASSPLTSGTEQFF. CDR3 DNA: TGTGCCAGCAGTCCCTTGACTAGCGGGACGGAGCAGTTCTTC.

The genes are TRBV6-6 and TRBJ1-5, with TRBD1 matching over 9 bases. CDR3 size: 15 residues. V shed 2 bases, J shed 7 bases, and the junction held 6 bases outside the gene matches. Looked up from germline, CDR1 is MNHNY and CDR2 is SVGAGI (reference sequence). CDR3 sequence (DNA): TGTGCCAGCAGTTACCCGGGACAGGGAGGCCAGCCCCAGCATTTT. Its protein product is CASSYPGQGGQPQHF.

This clone was recorded only once. The chain couples TRBV27 to TRBJ2-7; 7 positions agree with TRBD1. V lost 6 bases to trimming and J lost 3 bases; unmatched junction nucleotides: 5. Per germline, CDR1 MNHEY and CDR2 SMNVEV (reference sequence). This CDR3 comprises 13 residues. CDR3: CASSLQGIYEQYF. The CDR3 DNA follows: TGTGCCAGCAGCCTACAGGGGATCTACGAGCAGTACTTC.

In this sample, this clone turned up a few times. The V call is TRBV6-5, the J call TRBJ1-1, with a possible D match to TRBD1 (5 bases). V lost 6 bases and J lost 6, with 14 bases in between. In germline, CDR1 is MNHEY, CDR2 SVGAGI. This CDR3 is 13 amino acids long. The CDR3 reads CASRPRGVAEAFF. The CDR3 coding sequence is TGTGCCAGCAGGCCACGGGGGGTCGCTGAAGCTTTCTTT.

The CDR3: CASTQGVSGANVLTF. As DNA, the CDR3 is TGCGCCAGCACCCAGGGGGTCTCGGGGGCCAACGTCCTGACTTTC. The chain couples TRBV5-1 to TRBJ2-6, with TRBD1 matching over 7 bases. CDR1 is SGHRS, CDR2 YFSETQ, per germline. CDR3 length equals 15 residues. Trimming at V came to 6 bases and at J to 4 bases, leaving 7 bases not matched to a gene. Using reference TRBV5-1 and TRBJ2-6 for the parts outside the CDR3, the full variable domain is KAGVTQTPRYLIKTRGQQVTLSCSPISGHRSVSWYQQTPGQGLQFLFEYFSETQRNKGNFPGRFSGRQFSNSRSEMNVSTLELGDSALYLCASTQGVSGANVLTFGAGSRLTVL.

This clone has just one count. The genes are TRBV7-9 and TRBJ1-1; a possible D gene is TRBD1 (6 bases). CDR3 size: 15 residues. V lost 5 bases and J 2 bases, leaving 15 bases between the germline ends. CDR1 SEHNR and CDR2 FQNEAQ come from the germline V gene (reference sequence). CDR3 protein: CASSTTGTSNTEAFF. In nucleotides, the CDR3 is TGTGCCAGCAGCACAACCGGGACAAGCAACACTGAAGCTTTCTTT.

This clone was observed a few times. The chain uses TRBV19 and TRBJ1-1; D gene unclear. The length of the CDR3 is 13 residues. Looked up from germline, CDR1 is LNHDA and CDR2 is SQIVND (reference sequence). Trimming shortened V by 10 bases and J by 1 base, and 13 bases separated the two germline ends. DNA of the CDR3: TGTGCCACCAATCAACTTGGGAACACTGAAGCTTTCTTT. Its protein product is CATNQLGNTEAFF.

The chain combines TRBV4-1 with TRBJ2-6; D possibly corresponds to TRBD1 (6 bases). V was clipped by 3 bases and J by 3 bases, with 15 bases between them. CDR1 and CDR2 (germline): MGHRA, YSYEKL. The CDR3 spans 17 residues. In nucleotides, the CDR3 is TGCGCCAGCAGCCAGGGCAACAGGGTCGGTGGGGCCAACGTCCTGACTTTC. Residues: CASSQGNRVGGANVLTF.

V usage is TRBV18 and J usage is TRBJ2-1; 8 bases align to TRBD1. The CDR3 runs 14 residues. Germline trimming cut 2 bases from V and 7 bases from J; bases unmatched to any gene: 4. CDR1 and CDR2 from the germline V gene are KGHSH and LQKENI. CDR3: CASSPETGGNEQFF. CDR3 nucleotide sequence: TGTGCCAGCTCACCAGAAACAGGGGGGAATGAGCAGTTCTTC.

This clone has just a few counts. The rearrangement uses TRBV7-9 and TRBJ2-5; TRBD1 matches 10 bases. CDR3 length: 15 amino acids. The germline gives CDR1 SEHNR, CDR2 FQNEAQ (reference sequence). With V trimmed by 4 bases and J by 4 bases, 6 bases remained unmatched. The CDR3 reads CASSWGQGLVETQYF. CDR3 DNA: TGTGCCAGCAGCTGGGGACAGGGGCTAGTAGAGACCCAGTACTTC.

The J gene is TRBJ1-3, the V gene TRBV2; D is possibly TRBD1 (5 bases). V shed 6 bases and J shed 8 bases, with 17 bases lying between them. The CDR3 loop spans 14 amino acids. Looked up from germline, CDR1 is SNHLY and CDR2 is FYNNEI. The CDR3 sequence is CASRGLPTTDTIYF. The CDR3 DNA reads as TGTGCCAGCAGGGGGCTCCCGACGACGGACACCATATATTTT. Looking up the rest from reference TRBV2 and TRBJ1-3 gives the full variable domain: EPEVTQTPSHQVTQMGQEVILRCVPISNHLYFYWYRQILGQKVEFLVSFYNNEISEKSEIFDDQFSVERPDGSNFTLKIRSTKLEDSAMYFCASRGLPTTDTIYFGEGSWLTVV.

V is TRBV19 and J is TRBJ2-3, with 9 bases fitting TRBD2. Germline assignment: CDR1 LNHDA and CDR2 SQIVND (reference sequence). CDR3 length: 15 amino acids. The J segment lost 11 bases and the V segment lost 3 bases, leaving 12 bases of the junction unmatched. The CDR3 here is CASSILLAGPGGQYF. The CDR3 coding sequence is TGTGCCAGTAGTATCCTGCTAGCGGGGCCCGGCGGGCAGTATTTT.

This clone was found once. This chain joins TRBV19 and TRBJ2-1, with D unresolved. V shed 5 bases and J shed 0 bases, with 8 bases lying between them. Germline assignment: CDR1 LNHDA and CDR2 SQIVND (reference sequence). The CDR3 consists of 14 residues. This CDR3 is CASSPLSSYNEQFF. Written as DNA, the CDR3 is TGTGCCAGTAGTCCGTTGAGCTCCTACAATGAGCAGTTCTTC.

The genes are TRBV18 and TRBJ2-7; 7 nucleotides agree with TRBD1. The CDR3 totals 15 residues. Germline CDR1 and CDR2: KGHSH and LQKENI. Germline trimming cut 3 bases from V and 3 bases from J; bases unmatched to any gene: 8. The CDR3 is CASSPRTGQNYEQYF. The CDR3 DNA is TGTGCCAGCTCACCGCGGACGGGACAGAACTACGAGCAGTACTTC.

This rearrangement joins TRBV11-2 to TRBJ2-6; D remains ambiguous. There are 14 residues in the CDR3. V lost 5 bases, J lost 0 bases, and 5 bases lay in between. Germline V lookup: CDR1 SGHAT, CDR2 FQNNGV. The CDR3 DNA sequence: TGTGCCAGCAGCCGTAACTCTGGGGCCAACGTCCTGACTTTC. Translation gives CASSRNSGANVLTF.

V and J are TRBV10-3 and TRBJ2-7; 12 bases are a match to TRBD2. J was trimmed by 3 bases and V by 10 bases; bases with no gene match: 4. The CDR3 is 13 residues long. Germline CDR1 ENHRY, CDR2 SYGVKD. CDR3 region: CATLLAGGYEQYF. CDR3 nucleotide sequence: TGTGCCACCCTACTAGCGGGGGGCTACGAGCAGTACTTC.

The chain recombines TRBV19 with TRBJ1-2; a weak D match, TRBD1 (5 bases). Between the trimmed V and J ends, which lost 4 bases and 4 bases, there was a span of 7 bases. The CDR3 sequence is 12 residues long. In germline, CDR1 is LNHDA, CDR2 SQIVND (reference sequence). CDR3 DNA sequence: TGTGCCAGTAGTACCCAGGGCTATGGCTACACCTTC. It specifies CASSTQGYGYTF. Together with reference TRBV19 and TRBJ1-2, the CDR3 gives the full variable domain: DGGITQSPKYLFRKEGQNVTLSCEQNLNHDAMYWYRQDPGQGLRLIYYSQIVNDFQKGDIAEGYSVSREKKESFPLTVTSAQKNPTAFYLCASSTQGYGYTFGSGTRLTVV.

The chain couples TRBV15 to TRBJ1-1; D is perhaps TRBD1 (5 bases). This CDR3 has 13 residues. Germline V gene sequence: CDR1 LNHNV, CDR2 YYDKDF (reference sequence). V was trimmed by 6 bases and J by 1 base, leaving 9 bases between them. CDR3 sequence: CATRETENTEAFF. The CDR3 region has the DNA TGTGCCACCAGGGAGACAGAGAACACTGAAGCTTTCTTT.

This chain connects TRBV7-9 to TRBJ1-1; 7 bases are shared with TRBD1. Per the germline V gene, CDR1 is SEHNR and CDR2 is FQNEAQ (reference sequence). V trimming: 0 bases; J trimming: 4 bases; junction bases outside the gene matches: 11. The CDR3 sequence is 17 residues long. The CDR3 spells CASSLALPGQSFTEAFF. CDR3 in DNA: TGTGCCAGCAGCTTAGCCCTCCCGGGACAGAGCTTCACTGAAGCTTTCTTT.

In DNA, the CDR3 is TGTGCCAGCAGCTCACTCTACGAGCAGTACTTC. It specifies CASSSLYEQYF. The chain uses TRBV7-8 and TRBJ2-5; D not resolved. The better agreement between TRBJ2-7 and the DNA end casts doubt on the J call. This CDR3 has 11 amino acids. CDR1 and CDR2 from the germline V gene are SGHVS and FQNEAQ.

The rearrangement joins TRBV15 to TRBJ2-7; possibly TRBD1 for D (5 bases). In germline, CDR1 is LNHNV, CDR2 YYDKDF (reference sequence). The CDR3 totals 16 residues. V was trimmed by 4 bases and J by 2 bases, leaving 18 bases between them. The CDR3 reads CATSTSQGAKAYEQYF. The CDR3 DNA reads as TGTGCCACCAGCACCTCGCAAGGGGCAAAAGCCTACGAGCAGTACTTC. Using reference TRBV15 and TRBJ2-7 for the parts outside the CDR3, the full variable domain is DAMVIQNPRYQVTQFGKPVTLSCSQTLNHNVMYWYQQKSSQAPKLLFHYYDKDFNNEADTPDNFQSRRPNTSFCFLDIRSPGLGDTAMYLCATSTSQGAKAYEQYFGPGTRLTVT.

The genes are TRBV5-6 and TRBJ1-5, with D perhaps matching TRBD1 (6 bases). CDR3 length: 17 residues. The V and J ends lost 4 bases and 0 bases respectively, with 17 bases between them. Germline loops: CDR1 SGHDT, CDR2 YYEEEE. The CDR3 DNA sequence: TGTGCCAGCAGCCGACGTGCCGGACAGTATAGCAATCAGCCCCAGCATTTT. Translation gives CASSRRAGQYSNQPQHF.

The chain recombines TRBV2 with TRBJ1-2; the D gene is possibly TRBD1 (5 bases). Germline CDR1 is SNHLY and CDR2 is FYNNEI. V was trimmed by 0 bases and J by 8 bases, leaving 10 bases between them. The CDR3 has 13 residues. The CDR3 is CASSEAGRVGYTF. In DNA form, the CDR3 reads TGTGCCAGCAGTGAAGCAGGCAGGGTGGGCTACACCTTC.